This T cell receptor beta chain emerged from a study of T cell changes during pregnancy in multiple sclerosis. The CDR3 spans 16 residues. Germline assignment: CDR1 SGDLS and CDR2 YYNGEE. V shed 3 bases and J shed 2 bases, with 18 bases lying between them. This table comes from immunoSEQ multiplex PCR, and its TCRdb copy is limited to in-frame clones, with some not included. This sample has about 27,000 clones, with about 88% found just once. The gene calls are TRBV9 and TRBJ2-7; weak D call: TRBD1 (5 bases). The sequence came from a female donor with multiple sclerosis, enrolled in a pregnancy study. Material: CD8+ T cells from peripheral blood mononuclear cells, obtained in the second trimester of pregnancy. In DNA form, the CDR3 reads TGTGCCAGCAGCGCAGGCCACTCAGGGTTCCCCTACGAGCAGTACTTC. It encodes CASSAGHSGFPYEQYF.